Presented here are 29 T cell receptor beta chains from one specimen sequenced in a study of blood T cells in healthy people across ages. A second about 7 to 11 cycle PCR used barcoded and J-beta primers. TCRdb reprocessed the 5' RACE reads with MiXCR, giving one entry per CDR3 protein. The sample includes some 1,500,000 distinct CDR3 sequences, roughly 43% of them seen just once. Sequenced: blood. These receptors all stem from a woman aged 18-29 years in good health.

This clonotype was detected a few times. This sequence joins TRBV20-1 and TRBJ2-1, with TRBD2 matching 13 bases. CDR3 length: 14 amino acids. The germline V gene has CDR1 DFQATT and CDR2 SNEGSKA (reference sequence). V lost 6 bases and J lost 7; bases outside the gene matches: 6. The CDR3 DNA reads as TGCAGTGCGGACGAGACTAGCGGGAGGAATGAGCAGTTCTTC. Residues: CSADETSGRNEQFF.

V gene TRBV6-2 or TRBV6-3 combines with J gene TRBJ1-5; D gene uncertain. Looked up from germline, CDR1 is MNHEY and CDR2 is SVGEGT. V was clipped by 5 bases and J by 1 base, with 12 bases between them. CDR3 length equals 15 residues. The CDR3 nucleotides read TGTGCCAGCAGTCCCCTAGGACGGAGCAATCAGCCCCAGCATTTT. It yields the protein CASSPLGRSNQPQHF.

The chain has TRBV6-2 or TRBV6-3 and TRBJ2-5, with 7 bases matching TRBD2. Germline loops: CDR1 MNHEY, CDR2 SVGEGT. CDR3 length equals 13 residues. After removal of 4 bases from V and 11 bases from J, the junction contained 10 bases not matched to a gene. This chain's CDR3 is CASSSGGGNEQYF. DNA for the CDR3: TGTGCCAGCAGTTCGGGAGGAGGCAATGAGCAGTACTTC.

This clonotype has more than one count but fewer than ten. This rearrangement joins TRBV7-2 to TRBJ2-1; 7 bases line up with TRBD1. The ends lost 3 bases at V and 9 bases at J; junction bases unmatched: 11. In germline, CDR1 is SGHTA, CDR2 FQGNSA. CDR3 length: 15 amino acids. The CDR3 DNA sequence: TGTGCCAGCAGCTTTCCCGATAGGGGGCGGTTTGAGCAGTTCTTC. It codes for CASSFPDRGRFEQFF.

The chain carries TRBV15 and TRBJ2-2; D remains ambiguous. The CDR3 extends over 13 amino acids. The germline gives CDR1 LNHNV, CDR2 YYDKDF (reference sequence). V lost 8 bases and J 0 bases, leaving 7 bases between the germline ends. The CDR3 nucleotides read TGTGCCACCTATTCCGCGAACACCGGGGAGCTGTTTTTT. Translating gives CATYSANTGELFF.

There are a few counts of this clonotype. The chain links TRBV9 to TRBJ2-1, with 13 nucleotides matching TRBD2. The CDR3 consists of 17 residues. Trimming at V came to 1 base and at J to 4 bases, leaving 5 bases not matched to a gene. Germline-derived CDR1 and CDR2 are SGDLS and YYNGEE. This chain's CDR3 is CASSVIPTSGRYNEQFF. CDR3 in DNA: TGTGCCAGCAGCGTAATCCCGACTAGCGGGAGGTACAATGAGCAGTTCTTC.

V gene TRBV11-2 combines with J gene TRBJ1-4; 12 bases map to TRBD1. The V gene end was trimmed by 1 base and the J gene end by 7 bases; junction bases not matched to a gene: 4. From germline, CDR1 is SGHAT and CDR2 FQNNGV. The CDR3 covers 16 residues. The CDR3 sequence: CASSLGDRGHGEKLFF. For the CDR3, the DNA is TGTGCCAGCAGCTTAGGGGACAGGGGGCACGGTGAAAAACTGTTTTTT.

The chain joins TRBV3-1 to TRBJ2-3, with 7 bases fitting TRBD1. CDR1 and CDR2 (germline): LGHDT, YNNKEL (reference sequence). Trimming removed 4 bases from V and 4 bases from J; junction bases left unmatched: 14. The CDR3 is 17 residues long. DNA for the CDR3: TGTGCCAGCAGCCCGCGACAGGGAGCGAGGGCAGCAGATACGCAGTATTTT. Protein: CASSPRQGARAADTQYF.

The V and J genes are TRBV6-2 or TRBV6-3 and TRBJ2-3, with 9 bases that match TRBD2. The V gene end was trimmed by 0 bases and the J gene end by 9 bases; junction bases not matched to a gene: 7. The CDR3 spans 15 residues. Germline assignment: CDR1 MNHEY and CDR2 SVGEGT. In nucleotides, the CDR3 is TGTGCCAGCAGTTACTCTAGCGGGGGATCCCGGACGCAGTATTTT. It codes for CASSYSSGGSRTQYF.

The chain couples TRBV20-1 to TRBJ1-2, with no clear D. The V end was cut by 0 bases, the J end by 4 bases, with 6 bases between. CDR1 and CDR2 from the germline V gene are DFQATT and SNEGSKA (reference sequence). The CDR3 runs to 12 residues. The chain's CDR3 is CSAREMGYGYTF. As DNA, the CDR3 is TGCAGTGCTAGAGAAATGGGCTATGGCTACACCTTC.

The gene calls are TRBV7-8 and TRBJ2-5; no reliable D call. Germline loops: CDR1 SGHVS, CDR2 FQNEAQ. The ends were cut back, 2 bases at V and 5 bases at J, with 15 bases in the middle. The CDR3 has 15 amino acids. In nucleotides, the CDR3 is TGTGCCAGCAGCTTAACCCGACTCCCAGAGGAGACCCAGTACTTC. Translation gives CASSLTRLPEETQYF.

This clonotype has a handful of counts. CDR3: CASSLELAGQQFF. CDR3 nucleotides: TGTGCCAGCAGCTTAGAACTAGCGGGGCAGCAGTTCTTC. The gene calls are TRBV7-2 and TRBJ2-1, with 10 bases lining up with TRBD2. The germline CDR1 and CDR2 sequences are SGHTA and FQGNSA. The V and J ends lost 1 base and 11 bases, in that order; junction bases with no gene match: 2. The CDR3 spans 13 residues.

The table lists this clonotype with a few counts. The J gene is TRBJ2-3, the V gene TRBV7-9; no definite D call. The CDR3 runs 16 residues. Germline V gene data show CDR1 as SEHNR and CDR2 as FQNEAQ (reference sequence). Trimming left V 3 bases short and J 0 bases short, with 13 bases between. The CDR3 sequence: CASSFRVAASTDTQYF. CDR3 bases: TGTGCCAGCAGCTTTAGGGTAGCTGCTAGCACAGATACGCAGTATTTT.

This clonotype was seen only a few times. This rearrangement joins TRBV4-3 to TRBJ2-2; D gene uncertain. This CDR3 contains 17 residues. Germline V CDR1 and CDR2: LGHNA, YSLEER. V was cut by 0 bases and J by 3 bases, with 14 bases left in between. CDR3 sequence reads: CASSQDLKQTHTGELFF. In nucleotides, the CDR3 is TGCGCCAGCAGCCAAGATCTTAAACAGACCCACACCGGGGAGCTGTTTTTT.

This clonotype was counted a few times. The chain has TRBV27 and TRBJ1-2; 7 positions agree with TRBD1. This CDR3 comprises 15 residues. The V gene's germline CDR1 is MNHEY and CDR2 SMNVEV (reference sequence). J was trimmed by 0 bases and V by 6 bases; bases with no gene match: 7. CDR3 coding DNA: TGTGCCAGCAGACAAACAGGGGTAGCTAACTATGGCTACACCTTC. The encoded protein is CASRQTGVANYGYTF.

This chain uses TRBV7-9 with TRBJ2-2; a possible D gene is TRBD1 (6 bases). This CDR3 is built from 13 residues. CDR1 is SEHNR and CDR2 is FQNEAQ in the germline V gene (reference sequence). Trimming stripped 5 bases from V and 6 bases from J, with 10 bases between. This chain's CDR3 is CASSPTGAGELFF. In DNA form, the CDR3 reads TGTGCCAGCAGCCCGACAGGAGCCGGGGAGCTGTTTTTT.

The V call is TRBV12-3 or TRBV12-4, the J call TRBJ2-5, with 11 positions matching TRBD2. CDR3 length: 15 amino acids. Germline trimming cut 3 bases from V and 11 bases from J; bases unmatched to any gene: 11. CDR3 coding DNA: TGTGCCAGCAGTTTTCGACTAGCGGGATTGTCGGAGCAGTACTTC. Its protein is CASSFRLAGLSEQYF.

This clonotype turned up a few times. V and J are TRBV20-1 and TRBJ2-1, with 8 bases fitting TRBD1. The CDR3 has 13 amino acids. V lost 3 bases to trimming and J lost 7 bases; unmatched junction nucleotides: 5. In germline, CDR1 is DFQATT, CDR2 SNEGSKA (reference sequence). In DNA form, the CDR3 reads TGCAGTGCTAGTTCAGGGGGCGGGAATGAGCAGTTCTTC. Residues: CSASSGGGNEQFF.

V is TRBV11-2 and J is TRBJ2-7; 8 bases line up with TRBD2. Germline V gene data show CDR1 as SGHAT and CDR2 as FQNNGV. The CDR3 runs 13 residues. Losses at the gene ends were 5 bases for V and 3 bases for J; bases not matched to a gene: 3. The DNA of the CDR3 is TGTGCCAGCAGCGAGGGACTAGTCTACGAGCAGTACTTC. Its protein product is CASSEGLVYEQYF.

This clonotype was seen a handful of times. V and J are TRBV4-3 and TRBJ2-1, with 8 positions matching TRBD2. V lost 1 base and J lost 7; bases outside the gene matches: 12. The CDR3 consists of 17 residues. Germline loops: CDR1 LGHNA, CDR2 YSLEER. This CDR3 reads CASSQAIGASGRNEQFF. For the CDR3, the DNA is TGCGCCAGCAGCCAAGCGATCGGGGCTAGCGGGCGGAATGAGCAGTTCTTC.

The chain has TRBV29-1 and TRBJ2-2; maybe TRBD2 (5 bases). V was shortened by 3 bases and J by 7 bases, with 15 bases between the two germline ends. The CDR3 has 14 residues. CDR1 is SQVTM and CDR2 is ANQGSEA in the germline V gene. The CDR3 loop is CSVEVPRGLGELFF. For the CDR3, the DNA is TGCAGCGTTGAGGTCCCTAGAGGGCTCGGGGAGCTGTTTTTT.

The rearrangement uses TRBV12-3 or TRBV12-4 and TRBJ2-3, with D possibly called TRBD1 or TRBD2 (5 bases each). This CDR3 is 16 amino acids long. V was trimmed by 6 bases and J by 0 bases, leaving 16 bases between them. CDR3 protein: CASRVRGEGSTDTQYF. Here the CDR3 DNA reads TGTGCCAGCAGAGTAAGGGGCGAGGGGAGCACAGATACGCAGTATTTT.

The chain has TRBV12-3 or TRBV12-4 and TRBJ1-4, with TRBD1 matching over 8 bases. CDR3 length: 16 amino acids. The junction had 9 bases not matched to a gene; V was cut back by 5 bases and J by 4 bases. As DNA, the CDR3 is TGTGCCAGCAGTGGACAGGGATCGCTCTTTAATGAAAAACTGTTTTTT. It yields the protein CASSGQGSLFNEKLFF.

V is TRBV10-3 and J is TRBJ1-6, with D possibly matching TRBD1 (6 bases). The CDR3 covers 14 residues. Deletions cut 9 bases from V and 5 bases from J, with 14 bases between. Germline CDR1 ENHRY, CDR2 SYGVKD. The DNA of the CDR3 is TGTGCCATTCAACGGGGACAAGATAATTCACCCCTCCACTTT. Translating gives CAIQRGQDNSPLHF.

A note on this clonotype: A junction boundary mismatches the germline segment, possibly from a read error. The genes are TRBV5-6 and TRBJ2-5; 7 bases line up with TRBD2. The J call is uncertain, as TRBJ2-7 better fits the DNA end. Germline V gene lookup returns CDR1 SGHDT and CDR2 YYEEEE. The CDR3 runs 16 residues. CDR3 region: CASSLGPGRLSHEQYF. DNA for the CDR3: TGTGCCAGCAGCTTGGGTCCCGGGAGGCTCTCCCACGAGCAGTACTTC.

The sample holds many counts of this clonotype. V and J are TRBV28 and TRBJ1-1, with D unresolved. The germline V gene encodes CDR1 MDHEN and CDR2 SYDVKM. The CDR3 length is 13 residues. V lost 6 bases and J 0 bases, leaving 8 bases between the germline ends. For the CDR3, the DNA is TGTGCCAGCAGCTTAAGACTGAACACTGAAGCTTTCTTT. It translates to CASSLRLNTEAFF.

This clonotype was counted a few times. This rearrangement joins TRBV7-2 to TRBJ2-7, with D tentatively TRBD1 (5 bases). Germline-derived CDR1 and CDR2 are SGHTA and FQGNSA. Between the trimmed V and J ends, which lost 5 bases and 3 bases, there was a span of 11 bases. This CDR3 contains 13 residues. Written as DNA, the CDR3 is TGTGCCAGCAGCCAGGACATTTTCTACGAGCAGTACTTC. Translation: CASSQDIFYEQYF. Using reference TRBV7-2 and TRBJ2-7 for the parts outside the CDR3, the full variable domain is GAGVSQSPSNKVTEKGKDVELRCDPISGHTALYWYRQSLGQGLEFLIYFQGNSAPDKSGLPSDRFSAERTGGSVSTLTIQRTQQEDSAVYLCASSQDIFYEQYFGPGTRLTVT.

In DNA form, the CDR3 reads TGTGCCAGCAGGCCGACTAGCGGGGCCAAGGTCTACAATGAGCAGTTCTTC. It is translated as CASRPTSGAKVYNEQFF. The rearrangement links TRBV12-3 or TRBV12-4 to TRBJ2-1; 11 nucleotides agree with TRBD2. The V and J ends lost 6 bases and 3 bases, in that order; junction bases with no gene match: 10. The CDR3 spans 17 residues.

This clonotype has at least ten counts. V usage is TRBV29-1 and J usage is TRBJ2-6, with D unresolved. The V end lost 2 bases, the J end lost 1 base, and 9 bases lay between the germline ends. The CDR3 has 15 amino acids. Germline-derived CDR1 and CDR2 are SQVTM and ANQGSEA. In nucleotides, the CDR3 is TGCAGCGTTGAAAATCGAGAGTCTGGGGCCAACGTCCTGACTTTC. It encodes CSVENRESGANVLTF.